Each of the 29 T cell receptor beta chains below was sequenced from the same sample in a study of identical twins (dated by TCRdb to about 2016). The receptor library was made with 5' RACE. Sequencing used an Illumina HiSeq 2000. The public reads were reprocessed in TCRdb via fastp at Q25 and MiXCR, keeping in-frame beta chains. Under each unique CDR3 protein, matching rows form one entry showing the most common genes and DNA. This sample gives about 890,000 distinct CDR3 sequences in total; more than 9% of them show up just once. In total, the top ten clones hold about 1.5% of the sample. This sample also appeared in a second study, on yellow fever vaccine responses in identical twins.

Sequences were obtained from PBMCs. The receptors were gathered from a woman under 30 in good health.

This clonotype was counted between two and nine times. The gene calls are TRBV28 and TRBJ1-2; no clear D. The ends were cut back, 1 base at V and 10 bases at J, with 13 bases in the middle. The CDR3 is 13 amino acids. Per germline, CDR1 MDHEN and CDR2 SYDVKM. The CDR3 protein is CASSLSGSRDYTF. The CDR3 DNA is TGTGCCAGCAGTTTATCCGGGTCCCGTGACTACACCTTC.

This clonotype has just a few counts. The J gene is TRBJ1-3, the V gene TRBV20-1; TRBD1 is a possible D gene (6 bases). This CDR3 comprises 17 residues. Trimming cost V 0 bases and J 0 bases, with 15 bases left between them. In germline, CDR1 is DFQATT, CDR2 SNEGSKA (reference sequence). CDR3 sequence: CSAREFGQLNSGNTIYF. DNA of the CDR3: TGCAGTGCTAGAGAATTCGGACAGTTAAACTCTGGAAACACCATATATTTT.

This CDR3 reads CASSPAVYEQYF. As DNA, the CDR3 is TGTGCCAGCAGCCCAGCAGTCTACGAGCAGTACTTC. The rearrangement uses TRBV11-2 and TRBJ2-7; D gene ambiguous. In germline, CDR1 is SGHAT, CDR2 FQNNGV. The CDR3 extends over 12 amino acids. Trimming left V 5 bases short and J 3 bases short, with 8 bases between.

This clonotype has only a few counts. This chain connects TRBV19 to TRBJ2-2; D ambiguous. V was pared by 5 bases and J by 8 bases, with 9 bases between. Germline V gene lookup returns CDR1 LNHDA and CDR2 SQIVND (reference sequence). The CDR3 is 12 residues long. Here the CDR3 DNA reads TGTGCCAGTAGTTCTAACTTGGGGGAGCTGTTTTTT. It specifies CASSSNLGELFF.

The chain couples TRBV11-1 to TRBJ1-1; 8 nucleotides match TRBD1. Germline V lookup: CDR1 SGHAT, CDR2 FQDESV (reference sequence). This CDR3 spans 18 amino acids. V shed 5 bases, J shed 3 bases, and the junction held 17 bases outside the gene matches. The CDR3: CASSLLRTGKTGDTEAFF. The CDR3 coding sequence is TGTGCCAGCAGCCTGCTACGGACAGGGAAGACCGGGGACACTGAAGCTTTCTTT.

This clonotype was counted at least ten times. The rearrangement links TRBV12-3 or TRBV12-4 to TRBJ2-3; tentatively, D is TRBD2 (7 bases). The V end lost 4 bases, the J end lost 5 bases, and 19 bases lay between the germline ends. The CDR3 spans 16 residues. CDR3 loop: CASSSFNGRGQDTQYF. The CDR3 nucleotides are TGTGCCAGCAGTTCCTTTAACGGGCGGGGGCAAGATACGCAGTATTTT.

This clonotype has more than one count but fewer than ten. V usage is TRBV5-1 and J usage is TRBJ1-4; TRBD1 matches 7 bases. The CDR3 is 15 amino acids. The V gene's germline CDR1 is SGHRS and CDR2 YFSETQ. Germline trimming cut 4 bases from V and 7 bases from J; bases unmatched to any gene: 10. The CDR3 DNA follows: TGCGCCAGCAGCCTACAGGGGAACTTGGGTGAAAAACTGTTTTTT. Translating it yields CASSLQGNLGEKLFF.

This chain uses TRBV6-1 with TRBJ2-7, with no clear D. Germline-derived CDR1 and CDR2 are MNHNS and SASEGT. CDR3 length: 12 amino acids. Deletions cut 5 bases from V and 3 bases from J, with 8 bases between. CDR3 DNA: TGTGCCAGCAGTACCAGGTACTACGAGCAGTACTTC. This encodes CASSTRYYEQYF.

The chain joins TRBV27 to TRBJ2-5; a possible D gene is TRBD1 (7 bases). V lost 3 bases and J lost 5, with 13 bases in between. In germline, CDR1 is MNHEY, CDR2 SMNVEV (reference sequence). CDR3 length equals 14 residues. The DNA of the CDR3 is TGTGCCAGCAGTTTGCAGGGGGGTACGGAGACCCAGTACTTC. As protein: CASSLQGGTETQYF.

This clonotype appeared many times. The chain recombines TRBV5-1 with TRBJ2-6, with 7 nucleotides matching TRBD1. The CDR3 is made up of 19 amino acids. The V and J ends lost 2 bases and 0 bases, in that order; junction bases with no gene match: 11. CDR1 and CDR2 from the germline V gene are SGHRS and YFSETQ. For the CDR3, the DNA is TGCGCCAGCAGCTTTTCAATAGGGACAGCGAGCTCTGGGGCCAACGTCCTGACTTTC. Protein: CASSFSIGTASSGANVLTF.

The table lists this clonotype with many counts. The chain combines TRBV19 with TRBJ1-1, with D unclear. Looked up from germline, CDR1 is LNHDA and CDR2 is SQIVND (reference sequence). This CDR3 has 13 residues. V was cut by 3 bases and J by 1 base, with 6 bases left in between. DNA of the CDR3: TGTGCCAGTAGTATTCGCGGGAACACTGAAGCTTTCTTT. Protein sequence: CASSIRGNTEAFF.

J is TRBJ2-1 and V is TRBV3-1, with D possibly being TRBD2 (5 bases). CDR1 is LGHDT and CDR2 is YNNKEL in the germline V gene (reference sequence). Trimming pared 0 bases from V and 7 bases from J, leaving 16 bases between. The CDR3 is made up of 16 amino acids. The CDR3 DNA follows: TGTGCCAGCAGCCAAGACCACCCGGACTTTCCAAATGAGCAGTTCTTC. It translates to CASSQDHPDFPNEQFF.

This chain joins TRBV4-1 and TRBJ2-1; tentative D call: TRBD2 (6 bases). The V gene lost 2 bases and the J gene lost 5 bases, with 19 bases spanning the gap. Germline assignment: CDR1 MGHRA and CDR2 YSYEKL. The CDR3 has 17 amino acids. The CDR3 sequence is CASSQPGGGLGHNEQFF. The CDR3 DNA reads as TGCGCCAGCAGCCAACCCGGTGGGGGACTGGGCCACAATGAGCAGTTCTTC.

This clonotype has a handful of counts. The rearrangement joins TRBV13 to TRBJ2-5; D is undetermined. From germline, CDR1 is PRHDT and CDR2 FYEKMQ (reference sequence). The V gene lost 1 base and the J gene lost 4 bases, with 7 bases spanning the gap. The length of the CDR3 is 13 residues. CDR3 nucleotides: TGTGCCAGCAGCTTAGAGGCAGTAGAGACCCAGTACTTC. Its translation is CASSLEAVETQYF.

This clonotype was seen only a few times. This rearrangement joins TRBV12-3 or TRBV12-4 to TRBJ2-5; TRBD2 agrees at 7 bases. The junction had 11 bases not matched to a gene; V was cut back by 6 bases and J by 4 bases. This CDR3 is 15 amino acids long. CDR3 sequence: CASSPPAGRGETQYF. In DNA, the CDR3 is TGTGCCAGCAGCCCCCCGGCTGGGAGGGGAGAGACCCAGTACTTC.

J is TRBJ2-3 and V is TRBV3-1; 11 nucleotides align to TRBD2. The V gene's germline CDR1 is LGHDT and CDR2 YNNKEL (reference sequence). CDR3 length: 19 amino acids. V lost 0 bases and J lost 2; bases outside the gene matches: 10. CDR3 in DNA: TGTGCCAGCAGCCAAGATGTATCGACTAGCGGGGCTTTCACAGATACGCAGTATTTT. Translation gives CASSQDVSTSGAFTDTQYF.

This chain connects TRBV6-1 to TRBJ2-1; no clear D. The V gene's germline CDR1 is MNHNS and CDR2 SASEGT. The germline V and J ends were trimmed by 10 bases and 15 bases, with 22 bases remaining between them. This CDR3 comprises 12 residues. Written as DNA, the CDR3 is TGTGCCATTAACAACGACTTGTTACGAGTGTTCTTC. Translating gives CAINNDLLRVFF.

This clonotype was observed a few times. This chain joins TRBV6-2 or TRBV6-3 and TRBJ2-1; 12 nucleotides align to TRBD2. There are 14 residues in the CDR3. Germline V CDR1 and CDR2: MNHEY, SVGEGT. The J segment lost 9 bases and the V segment lost 2 bases, leaving 2 bases of the junction unmatched. CDR3 nucleotides: TGTGCCAGCAGTTACGCTAGCGGGAGGGGTGAGCAGTTCTTC. This encodes CASSYASGRGEQFF.

This clonotype has ten or more counts. The J gene is TRBJ1-2, the V gene TRBV14, with D unresolved. Deletions cut 4 bases from V and 7 bases from J, with 13 bases between. Germline V gene lookup returns CDR1 SGHDN and CDR2 FVKESK. This CDR3 has 13 residues. The CDR3 loop is CASSPWESLGYTF. CDR3 nucleotide sequence: TGTGCCAGCAGCCCTTGGGAGAGTCTTGGCTACACCTTC.

This clonotype occurred a few times. This chain connects TRBV24-1 to TRBJ2-3; unclear D gene. In germline, CDR1 is KGHDR, CDR2 SFDVKD. V was trimmed by 1 base and J by 4 bases, leaving 8 bases between them. The CDR3 contains 14 residues. The DNA of the CDR3 is TGTGCCACCAGTGATTTTCAAGCTCCAGATACGCAGTATTTT. Translating gives CATSDFQAPDTQYF.

The J gene is TRBJ2-1, the V gene TRBV19, with D maybe TRBD2 (5 bases). In germline, CDR1 is LNHDA, CDR2 SQIVND (reference sequence). V dropped 2 bases and J dropped 5 bases, with 13 bases sitting between them. The CDR3 has 15 residues. The CDR3 sequence is CASSISGVKNNEQFF. In nucleotides, the CDR3 is TGTGCCAGTAGTATATCCGGGGTCAAGAACAATGAGCAGTTCTTC.

The chain employs TRBV9 and TRBJ1-1; unclear D gene. Between the trimmed V and J ends, which lost 0 bases and 0 bases, there was a span of 9 bases. The CDR3 runs to 15 residues. Germline V gives CDR1 SGDLS, CDR2 YYNGEE. The DNA of the CDR3 is TGTGCCAGCAGCGTAGGCGGGGTTCTGAACACTGAAGCTTTCTTT. This sequence encodes CASSVGGVLNTEAFF.

This clonotype came up a few times. The rearrangement links TRBV28 to TRBJ2-7; 7 bases match TRBD1. Germline trimming cut 7 bases from V and 3 bases from J; bases unmatched to any gene: 12. Per germline, CDR1 MDHEN and CDR2 SYDVKM. CDR3 length: 15 amino acids. CDR3 DNA: TGTGCCAGCAACCTACGGACAGGAGGAATCTACGAGCAGTACTTC. It specifies CASNLRTGGIYEQYF.

The chain carries TRBV13 and TRBJ2-6; TRBD1 matches at 9 bases. The V and J ends lost 5 bases and 0 bases, in that order; junction bases with no gene match: 11. Germline CDR1 is PRHDT and CDR2 is FYEKMQ (reference sequence). CDR3 length: 19 residues. The CDR3 loop is CASSQTTGTGTSGANVLTF. The CDR3 nucleotides read TGTGCCAGCAGCCAAACAACCGGGACAGGGACCTCTGGGGCCAACGTCCTGACTTTC.

The J gene is TRBJ2-1, the V gene TRBV7-2; 7 bases are a match to TRBD2. The CDR3 consists of 16 residues. The trim removed 5 bases at V and 6 bases at J, leaving 13 bases unmatched. Per the germline V gene, CDR1 is SGHTA and CDR2 is FQGNSA. CDR3 in DNA: TGTGCCAGCAGCAACTCCCTGGCGGGAGTTCGCAATGAGCAGTTCTTC. It is translated as CASSNSLAGVRNEQFF.

The chain carries TRBV13 and TRBJ2-3; D may match TRBD1 or TRBD2 (5 bases each). CDR3 length: 14 amino acids. Trimming took 8 bases from V and 1 from J, leaving 13 bases between them. CDR1 and CDR2 (germline): PRHDT, FYEKMQ (reference sequence). CDR3 DNA: TGTGCCAGCCGAACGAGAGGGGGCACAGATACGCAGTATTTT. Protein sequence: CASRTRGGTDTQYF.

V gene TRBV3-1 combines with J gene TRBJ2-1; 12 bases match TRBD2. The V segment lost 6 bases and the J segment 6 bases; nucleotides outside the gene matches: 6. CDR1 and CDR2 (germline): LGHDT, YNNKEL (reference sequence). The CDR3 loop spans 15 amino acids. The CDR3 sequence: CASRNGLAGINEQFF. CDR3 nucleotides: TGTGCCAGCAGAAACGGACTAGCGGGAATCAATGAGCAGTTCTTC.

The gene calls are TRBV3-1 and TRBJ2-3, with 12 bases lining up with TRBD2. The CDR3 totals 16 residues. Germline CDR1 and CDR2: LGHDT and YNNKEL (reference sequence). Trimming removed 3 bases from V and 4 bases from J; junction bases left unmatched: 5. As DNA, the CDR3 is TGTGCCAGCAGCCACACCCTAGCGGGGGGGGCAGATACGCAGTATTTT. It is translated as CASSHTLAGGADTQYF.

This clonotype showed up just a few times. V and J are TRBV5-1 and TRBJ2-3, with D possibly TRBD1 on 6 matching bases. V gave up 5 bases and J gave up 1 base, with 14 bases separating them. The CDR3 totals 15 residues. Per germline, CDR1 SGHRS and CDR2 YFSETQ. CDR3 DNA sequence: TGCGCCAGCAGGAAACAGGGCGATCGCACAGATACGCAGTATTTT. It specifies CASRKQGDRTDTQYF.